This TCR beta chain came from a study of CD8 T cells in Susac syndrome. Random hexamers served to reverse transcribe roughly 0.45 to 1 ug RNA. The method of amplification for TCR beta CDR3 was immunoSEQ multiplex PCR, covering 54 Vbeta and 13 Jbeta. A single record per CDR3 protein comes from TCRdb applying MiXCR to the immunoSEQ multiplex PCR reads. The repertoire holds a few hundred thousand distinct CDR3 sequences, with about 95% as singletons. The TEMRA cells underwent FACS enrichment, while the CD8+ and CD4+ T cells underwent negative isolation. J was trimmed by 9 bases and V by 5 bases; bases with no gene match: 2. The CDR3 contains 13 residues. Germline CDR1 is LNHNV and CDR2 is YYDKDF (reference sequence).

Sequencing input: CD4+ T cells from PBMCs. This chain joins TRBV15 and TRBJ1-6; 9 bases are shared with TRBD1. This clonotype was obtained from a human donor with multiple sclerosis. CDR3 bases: TGTGCCACCAGCCCGGACAGGGGTTCACCCCTCCACTTT. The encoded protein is CATSPDRGSPLHF.